The rows below give T cell receptor beta chains drawn from one sample of a study of neurological immune-mediated disorders. A single record per CDR3 protein comes from TCRdb applying MiXCR to the 5' RACE reads. Among 65,000 to 85,000 distinct CDR3 sequences listed, 3.2% were seen once. Sequenced material: PBMCs. The receptors shown here come from a woman aged 50 to 60 with multiple sclerosis. Both conserved end residues are part of each CDR3. D genes are given only for firm matches. The size entry gives once, few or many counts, or a class when the clone is expanded.

TRBD1 TRBJ1-1 many TRBV7-2 TGTGCCAGCAGTCTACAGGGACAGCGGGCGGGCACTGAAGCTTTCTTT CASSLQGQRAGTEAFF
NA TRBJ1-6 many TRBV28 TGTGCCAGCAGTTTATTATCAGGGGCGGGGAATTCACCCCTCCACTTT CASSLLSGAGNSPLHF
NA TRBJ2-7 many TRBV5-1 TGCGCCAGCAGCCCGGGATACGAGCAGTACTTC CASSPGYEQYF
TRBD1 TRBJ2-7 many TRBV7-2 TGTGCCAGCAGCTTATCGGTTTGGGACAGGGGGCTCGAGCAGTACTTC CASSLSVWDRGLEQYF
NA TRBJ2-2 many TRBV7-6 TGTGCCAGCCGACGTCAAGTGGGCACCGGGGAGCTGTTTTTT CASRRQVGTGELFF
TRBD1 TRBJ2-5 many TRBV28 TGTGCCAGCAGTTTAAGGGGGCTATACCAAGAGACCCAGTACTTC CASSLRGLYQETQYF
TRBD2 TRBJ2-5 many TRBV7-2 TGTGCCAGCAGCTTAGGACTAGCGGGGGGTCAAGAGACCCAGTACTTC CASSLGLAGGQETQYF
NA TRBJ1-1 many TRBV5-1 TGCGCCAGCAGCTTTGCCCTGAACACTGAAGCTTTCTTT CASSFALNTEAFF
TRBD2 TRBJ2-1 many TRBV11-3 TGTGCCAGCAGCACCCCCCGGAGCGGGGGCCCCTACAATGAGCAGTTCTTC CASSTPRSGGPYNEQFF
NA TRBJ2-7 many TRBV4-1 TGCGCCAGCAGCCTTTACGAGCGGACCGCCTACGAGCAGTACTTC CASSLYERTAYEQYF
NA TRBJ1-2 medium-sized TRBV20-1 TGCAGTGCTAGCGAGGTCAGGGTTAACGGCTACACCTTC CSASEVRVNGYTF
NA TRBJ2-3 many TRBV20-1 TGCAGTGCTAGATCCGGGGGACGCACAGATACGCAGTATTTT CSARSGGRTDTQYF
NA TRBJ1-3 many TRBV4-3 TGCGCCAGCAGCCCCGACGAGGGGGGTAAATCCTCTGGAAACACCATATATTTT CASSPDEGGKSSGNTIYF
NA TRBJ2-7 medium-sized TRBV9 TGTGCCAGCAGCGTGGGGGTAAGGGACGAGCAGTACTTC CASSVGVRDEQYF
TRBD2 TRBJ2-1 many TRBV6-2/TRBV6-3 TGTGCCAGCAGTTATCCGACTAGCGGGGACTCCTACAATGAGCAGTTCTTC CASSYPTSGDSYNEQFF
NA TRBJ2-3 many TRBV21-1 TGTGCCAGTCTCGAACCCGGCACAGATACGCAGTATTTT CASLEPGTDTQYF
NA TRBJ2-5 many TRBV3-1 TGTGCCAGCAGCCAAGACCTGATCAGGCGAGAGACCCAGTACTTC CASSQDLIRRETQYF
NA TRBJ2-3 many TRBV7-8 TGTGCCAGCAGCTTAGAGGGATTCACAGATACGCAGTATTTT CASSLEGFTDTQYF
TRBD2 TRBJ2-3 many TRBV5-1 TGCGCCAGCAGCGCACCGACTAGCGGGGGCACAGATACGCAGTATTTT CASSAPTSGGTDTQYF
TRBD2 TRBJ2-1 many TRBV12-3/TRBV12-4 TGTGCCAGCAGTTTTCGTATGTCGGGAGGGATAGATGAGCAGTTCTTC CASSFRMSGGIDEQFF
TRBD2 TRBJ2-7 many TRBV10-3 TGTGCCATCAGTCCTGTACTAGCGGGAGGCAACGGCGAGCAGTACTTC CAISPVLAGGNGEQYF
NA TRBJ2-2 many TRBV28 TGTGCCAGCAGAACAGCGAACACCGGGGAGCTGTTTTTT CASRTANTGELFF
NA TRBJ2-7 many TRBV20-1 TGCAGTGCTACTTGGAGTAGGGACTACGAGCAGTACTTC CSATWSRDYEQYF
NA TRBJ2-1 many TRBV5-1 TGCGCCAGCAGCTTGGGGCCGGACTCCTACAATGAGCAGTTCTTC CASSLGPDSYNEQFF
TRBD1 TRBJ2-7 many TRBV27 TGTGCCAGCAGTTTGGCCCCGGGACAGTTCTACGAGCAGTACTTC CASSLAPGQFYEQYF
TRBD2 TRBJ2-5 many TRBV12-3/TRBV12-4 TGTGCCAGCAGTTTGGGGGGGTCCCAGTACTTC CASSLGGSQYF
TRBD2 TRBJ2-3 many TRBV20-1 TGCAGTGCTAGAGGTCGACTAGCGGGAGTACGAGATACGCAGTATTTT CSARGRLAGVRDTQYF
TRBD2 TRBJ2-3 many TRBV18 TGTGCCAGCTCACTTGGACTAGTCGAACCGAATACGCAGTATTTT CASSLGLVEPNTQYF
NA TRBJ2-3 many TRBV28 TGTGCCAGCAGTAAGGGCGGGGGCACAGATACGCAGTATTTT CASSKGGGTDTQYF
NA TRBJ1-2 many TRBV5-1 TGCGCCAGCAGCTTGAGGGCCGGGACAAACTATGGCTACACCTTC CASSLRAGTNYGYTF
NA TRBJ2-3 many TRBV7-2 TGTGCCAGCAGCTTAGCGTTGAGAAGTCGGGACACAGATACGCAGTATTTT CASSLALRSRDTDTQYF
TRBD2 TRBJ2-1 many TRBV3-1 TGTGCCAGCAGAGTAGGCGGGAGTGGTTATGAGCAGTTCTTC CASRVGGSGYEQFF
TRBD1 TRBJ2-1 many TRBV5-1 TGCGCCAGCAGCGTGGACAGGGTCTACAATGAGCAGTTCTTC CASSVDRVYNEQFF
TRBD1 TRBJ1-1 many TRBV12-3/TRBV12-4 TGTGCCAGCAGTTTATACAGGGGTTACACTGAAGCTTTCTTT CASSLYRGYTEAFF
TRBD1 TRBJ2-2 many TRBV12-3/TRBV12-4 TGTGCCAGCAAACAGGGGGGATGGGACACCGGGGAGCTGTTTTTT CASKQGGWDTGELFF